The rows below give T cell receptor beta chains drawn from one sample of a study of patients and donors after allogeneic stem cell transplantation. A single record per CDR3 protein comes from TCRdb applying MiXCR to the RT-PCR reads. This table holds over 350,000 distinct CDR3 sequences, around 16% found once. Sequenced input: blood, either unsorted or a sorted T cell fraction (not recorded which). The receptors come from a human donor who was either an allogeneic HSCT recipient or a stem cell or donor lymphocyte infusion donor (not recorded which). It is not recorded whose cells these are; they may come from a transplant donor. The CDR3 runs from the conserved cysteine through the conserved F or W. The order of the fields is D gene, J gene, clone size, V gene, CDR3 protein, CDR3 DNA. A D gene is named only where the DNA matches it firmly. Clone size is given for some rows only: seen once, a few or many times, or a class if the clone is expanded.

TRBD2 TRBJ2-3 few TRBV20-1 CSARVTSGGPRDTQYF TGCAGTGCTAGAGTGACTAGCGGGGGCCCCCGGGATACGCAGTATTTT
. TRBJ2-2 many TRBV7-7 CASSLSYTGELFF TGTGCCAGCAGCTTAAGCTACACCGGGGAGCTGTTTTTT
TRBD1 TRBJ1-6 . TRBV6-1 CASSVAGQGNSPLHF TGTGCCAGCAGTGTCGCTGGACAGGGGAATTCACCCCTCCACTTT
TRBD2 TRBJ2-7 . TRBV7-9 CASSQASGRFRYEQYF TGTGCCAGCAGCCAAGCCAGCGGGAGGTTTCGGTACGAGCAGTACTTC
TRBD2 TRBJ2-3 many TRBV12-3/TRBV12-4 CASRNGGGRDTQYF TGTGCCAGCAGAAACGGGGGGGGCCGAGATACGCAGTATTTT
TRBD1 TRBJ1-5 many TRBV7-8 CASSPGQYSNQPQHF TGTGCCAGCAGCCCGGGACAGTATAGCAATCAGCCCCAGCATTTT
. TRBJ2-1 few TRBV4-3 CASSQDPGRVNEQFF TGCGCCAGCAGCCAAGATCCCGGCAGGGTCAATGAGCAGTTCTTC
TRBD1 TRBJ1-1 . TRBV6-5 CASSYSAGTGAGTEAFF TGTGCCAGCAGTTATTCTGCCGGGACAGGGGCGGGCACTGAAGCTTTCTTT
TRBD2 TRBJ2-7 . TRBV7-3 CASRLAVLLEQYF TGTGCCAGCAGACTAGCGGTGCTCTTGGAGCAGTACTTC
. TRBJ2-6 . TRBV5-6 CASLSEAWANVLTF TGTGCCAGCCTTAGTGAGGCTTGGGCCAACGTCCTGACTTTC
. TRBJ1-6 few TRBV7-9 CASSSLRGQGSPLHF TGTGCCAGCAGCTCCCTTCGGGGGCAAGGTTCACCCCTCCACTTT
. TRBJ1-5 few TRBV2 CASRARQANQPQHF TGTGCCAGCAGGGCAAGGCAGGCCAATCAGCCCCAGCATTTT